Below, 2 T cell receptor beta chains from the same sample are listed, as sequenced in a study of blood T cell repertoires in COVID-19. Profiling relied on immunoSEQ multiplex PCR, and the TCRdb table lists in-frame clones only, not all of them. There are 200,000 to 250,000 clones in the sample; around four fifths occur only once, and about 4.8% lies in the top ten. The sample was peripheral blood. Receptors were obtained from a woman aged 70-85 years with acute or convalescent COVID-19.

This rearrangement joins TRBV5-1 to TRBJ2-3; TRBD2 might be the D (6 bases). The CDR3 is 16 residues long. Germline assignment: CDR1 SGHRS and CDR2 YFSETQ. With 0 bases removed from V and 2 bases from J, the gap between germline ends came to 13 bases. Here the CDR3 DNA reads TGCGCCAGCAGCTTGGGGGCTAGCGCGATCACAGATACGCAGTATTTT. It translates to CASSLGASAITDTQYF.

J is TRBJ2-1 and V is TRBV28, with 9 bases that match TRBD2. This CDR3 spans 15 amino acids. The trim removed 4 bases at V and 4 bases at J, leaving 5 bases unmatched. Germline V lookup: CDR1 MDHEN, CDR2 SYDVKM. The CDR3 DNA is TGTGCCAGCAGTTCCCTAGCGGGGTATTACAATGAGCAGTTCTTC. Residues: CASSSLAGYYNEQFF.